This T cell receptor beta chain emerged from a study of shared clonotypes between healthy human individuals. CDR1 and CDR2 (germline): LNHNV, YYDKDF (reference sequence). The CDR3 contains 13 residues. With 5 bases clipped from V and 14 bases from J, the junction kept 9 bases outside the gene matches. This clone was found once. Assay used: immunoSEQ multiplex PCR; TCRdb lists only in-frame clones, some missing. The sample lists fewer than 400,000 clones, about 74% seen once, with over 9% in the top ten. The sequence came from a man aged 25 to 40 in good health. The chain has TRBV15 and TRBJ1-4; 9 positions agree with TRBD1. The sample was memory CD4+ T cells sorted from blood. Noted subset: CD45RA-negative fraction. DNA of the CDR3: TGTGCCACCAGCCAAGGACAGGGGCGAGATCTGTTTTTT. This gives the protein CATSQGQGRDLFF.